Below, 22 T cell receptor beta chains from the same sample are listed, as sequenced in a study of control samples from healthy donors and cancer patients. TCRdb's table, derived via immunoSEQ multiplex PCR, lists solely in-frame clones and lacks some. The sample records about 120,000 clones, more than 75% being singletons. Sequencing used blood. The receptors were gathered from a man aged 18 to 29 in good health.

The chain is built from TRBV11-2 and TRBJ2-7; TRBD2 aligns across 7 bases. The V gene end was trimmed by 4 bases and the J gene end by 4 bases; junction bases not matched to a gene: 7. The CDR3 contains 14 residues. The germline V gene encodes CDR1 SGHAT and CDR2 FQNNGV. The CDR3 is CASSSGTGGYEQYF. CDR3 DNA: TGTGCCAGCAGCTCCGGGACGGGAGGTTACGAGCAGTACTTC.

The CDR3 DNA reads as TGTGCTAGTGGTTTGACGCGCCCCGGGACAGGCAACTCCTACGAGCAGTACTTC. Its protein product is CASGLTRPGTGNSYEQYF. The chain links TRBV12-5 to TRBJ2-7; 8 nucleotides match TRBD1. The CDR3 spans 18 residues. Germline V gene lookup returns CDR1 LGHNT and CDR2 FRNRAP. The V gene end was trimmed by 2 bases and the J gene end by 0 bases; junction bases not matched to a gene: 12. The full variable domain, completed using reference TRBV12-5 and TRBJ2-7, is DARVTQTPRHKVTEMGQEVTMRCQPILGHNTVFWYRQTMMQGLELLAYFRNRAPLDDSGMPKDRFSAEMPDATLATLKIQPSEPRDSAVYFCASGLTRPGTGNSYEQYFGPGTRLTVT.

This chain joins TRBV10-3 and TRBJ2-7; 9 bases are a match to TRBD1. With V trimmed by 9 bases and J by 5 bases, 11 bases remained unmatched. Germline V lookup: CDR1 ENHRY, CDR2 SYGVKD. This CDR3 has 14 residues. CDR3 residues: CAISGGQGTDEQYF. The CDR3 coding sequence is TGTGCCATATCGGGGGGACAGGGAACCGACGAGCAGTACTTC.

The V and J genes are TRBV3-1 (or the pseudogene TRBV3-2) and TRBJ1-6; TRBD1 is a possible D gene (5 bases). This CDR3 is 15 amino acids long. CDR1 and CDR2 from the germline V gene are LGHDT and YNNKEL (reference sequence). Trimming stripped 6 bases from V and 6 bases from J, with 15 bases between. CDR3 sequence: CASRQTDSFNSPLHF. CDR3 nucleotide sequence: TGTGCCAGCAGACAGACTGACAGTTTTAATTCACCCCTCCACTTT.

The chain combines TRBV27 with TRBJ1-4; 7 nucleotides align to TRBD1. This CDR3 is 16 amino acids long. Germline V gives CDR1 MNHEY, CDR2 SMNVEV (reference sequence). Trimming at V came to 3 bases and at J to 8 bases, leaving 12 bases not matched to a gene. The CDR3: CASSFIAARGVEKLFF. Written as DNA, the CDR3 is TGTGCCAGCAGTTTCATTGCTGCCAGGGGGGTGGAAAAACTGTTTTTT.

This chain connects TRBV27 to TRBJ2-4; D might be TRBD1 (5 bases). Trimming took off 5 bases at V and 1 base at J, with 12 bases between the two ends. CDR1 and CDR2 from the germline V gene are MNHEY and SMNVEV (reference sequence). The CDR3 totals 15 residues. The CDR3 sequence: CASSRQGMAKNIQYF. The DNA of the CDR3 is TGTGCCAGCAGTAGGCAGGGAATGGCCAAAAACATTCAGTACTTC.

The gene calls are TRBV10-3 and TRBJ2-4, with TRBD2 identical over 12 bases. Unmatched junction bases numbered 11, after V lost 6 bases and J lost 8 bases. CDR1 and CDR2 (germline): ENHRY, SYGVKD. The CDR3 has 16 amino acids. The CDR3 is CAISAQTSGSGDIQYF. The CDR3 region has the DNA TGTGCCATCAGCGCACAGACTAGCGGGAGTGGGGACATTCAGTACTTC.

This clone was recorded only once. The rearrangement uses TRBV6-5 and TRBJ2-1; unclear D gene. V was pared by 3 bases and J by 8 bases, with 8 bases between. CDR3 size: 12 residues. The V gene's germline CDR1 is MNHEY and CDR2 SVGAGI. CDR3 protein: CASSYSRDEQFF. The DNA of the CDR3 is TGTGCCAGCAGTTATAGCCGTGATGAGCAGTTCTTC.

The chain employs TRBV10-3 and TRBJ2-2; a possible D gene is TRBD1 (5 bases). From germline, CDR1 is ENHRY and CDR2 SYGVKD. V was trimmed by 11 bases and J by 7 bases, leaving 8 bases between them. The CDR3 extends over 10 amino acids. The CDR3 protein is CAVGDGELFF. In nucleotides, the CDR3 is TGTGCCGTAGGGGACGGGGAGCTGTTTTTT.

The rearrangement joins TRBV11-2 to TRBJ2-2; no reliable D call. In germline, CDR1 is SGHAT, CDR2 FQNNGV. The CDR3 totals 14 residues. Between the trimmed V and J ends, which lost 6 bases and 2 bases, there was a span of 10 bases. DNA for the CDR3: TGTGCCAGCAGTCTCGCCCTTAACACCGGGGAGCTGTTTTTT. It is translated as CASSLALNTGELFF. Full variable domain (missing parts from reference TRBV11-2 and TRBJ2-2): EAGVAQSPRYKIIEKRQSVAFWCNPISGHATLYWYQQILGQGPKLLIQFQNNGVVDDSQLPKDRFSAERLKGVDSTLKIQPAKLEDSAVYLCASSLALNTGELFFGEGSRLTVL.

This clone appeared a single time. The chain joins TRBV10-1 to TRBJ1-2; TRBD1 might be the D (6 bases). Germline CDR1 reads WNHNN; CDR2 reads SYGVQD (reference sequence). V shed 6 bases and J shed 4 bases, with 12 bases lying between them. The CDR3 is 13 amino acids. CDR3 amino acids: CASSVDRTYGYTF. CDR3 coding DNA: TGCGCCAGCAGCGTGGACAGAACCTATGGCTACACCTTC.

This clone was detected a few times. The chain has TRBV7-3 and TRBJ1-6; D not resolved. The V gene's germline CDR1 is SGHTA and CDR2 FQGTGA. This CDR3 contains 12 residues. V was cut by 3 bases and J by 6 bases, with 3 bases left in between. The DNA of the CDR3 is TGTGCCAGCAGCTTTCCTAATTCACCCCTCCACTTT. This encodes CASSFPNSPLHF.

This chain links TRBV4-2 with TRBJ1-1; D remains unclear. CDR1 and CDR2 from the germline V gene are LGHNA and YNFKEQ. The CDR3 spans 13 residues. The V and J ends lost 0 bases and 3 bases respectively, with 5 bases between them. CDR3 sequence (DNA): TGTGCCAGCAGCCAAGACAGCTACACTGAAGCTTTCTTT. Translation: CASSQDSYTEAFF.

The chain couples TRBV2 to TRBJ2-7, with D perhaps TRBD1 (5 bases). The CDR3 spans 15 residues. From germline, CDR1 is SNHLY and CDR2 FYNNEI. The ends were cut back, 1 base at V and 3 bases at J, with 13 bases in the middle. CDR3 region: CASSEGQQGGYEQYF. CDR3 sequence (DNA): TGTGCCAGCAGTGAAGGTCAGCAGGGTGGCTACGAGCAGTACTTC.

The J gene is TRBJ1-1, the V gene TRBV3-1 (or the pseudogene TRBV3-2); a weak D match, TRBD1 (5 bases). Germline-derived CDR1 and CDR2 are LGHDT and YNNKEL (reference sequence). The CDR3 covers 16 residues. Trimming left V 1 base short and J 4 bases short, with 16 bases between. CDR3 in amino acids: CASSQVGGGRGTEAFF. The CDR3 DNA sequence: TGTGCCAGCAGCCAAGTAGGTGGGGGAAGGGGCACTGAAGCTTTCTTT.

The V gene is TRBV6-4, the J gene TRBJ2-3, with 8 bases fitting TRBD2. Looked up from germline, CDR1 is MRHNA and CDR2 is SNTAGT. The CDR3 has 14 residues. Trimming removed 6 bases from V and 4 bases from J; junction bases left unmatched: 6. The CDR3 reads CASSAGLEADTQYF. CDR3 in DNA: TGTGCCAGCAGCGCGGGACTAGAGGCAGATACGCAGTATTTT.

V and J are TRBV28 and TRBJ1-2; no definite D call. Trimming took 9 bases from V and 8 from J, leaving 13 bases between them. CDR1 and CDR2 from the germline V gene are MDHEN and SYDVKM. The CDR3 extends over 11 amino acids. The CDR3 sequence is CASPGPRGYTF. CDR3 coding DNA: TGTGCCAGTCCAGGTCCGCGCGGCTACACCTTC.

This chain links TRBV6-2 or TRBV6-3 with TRBJ1-1, with 11 bases identical to TRBD1. CDR1 MNHEY and CDR2 SVGEGT come from the germline V gene. This CDR3 region has 19 residues. Trimming cost V 4 bases and J 1 base; bases outside gene matches: 14. The CDR3 DNA reads TGTGCCAGCAGTTCCTTCTCATTCCGGGACAGGGGGAAGAACACTGAAGCTTTCTTT. Amino acids: CASSSFSFRDRGKNTEAFF.

The chain recombines TRBV5-1 with TRBJ2-3; 10 bases align to TRBD2. Germline V lookup: CDR1 SGHRS, CDR2 YFSETQ. Trimming took 4 bases from V and 4 from J; bases not matched to a gene: 12. The CDR3 contains 17 residues. The CDR3 reads CASSPAPLAGVADTQYF. The DNA for the CDR3 is TGCGCCAGCAGCCCGGCCCCCCTAGCGGGAGTAGCAGATACGCAGTATTTT. Supplemented by reference TRBV5-1 and TRBJ2-3, the full variable domain reads KAGVTQTPRYLIKTRGQQVTLSCSPISGHRSVSWYQQTPGQGLQFLFEYFSETQRNKGNFPGRFSGRQFSNSRSEMNVSTLELGDSALYLCASSPAPLAGVADTQYFGPGTRLTVL.

This rearrangement joins TRBV24-1 to TRBJ1-1; a weak D match, TRBD1 (6 bases). The CDR3 loop spans 14 amino acids. V was shortened by 7 bases and J by 4 bases, with 15 bases between the two germline ends. In germline, CDR1 is KGHDR, CDR2 SFDVKD. CDR3 sequence reads: CATSSTRGGTEAFF. The CDR3 coding sequence is TGTGCCACCAGCTCGACCAGGGGTGGCACTGAAGCTTTCTTT.

CDR3 coding DNA: TGTGCCAGCAGCGTCAGTGGTTGGGGGGCAAAGGAAAAACTGTTTTTT. Its protein is CASSVSGWGAKEKLFF. The chain couples TRBV9 to TRBJ1-4; possibly TRBD1 for D (6 bases). The CDR3 has 16 residues. V lost 2 bases, J lost 8 bases, and 19 bases lay in between. Looked up from germline, CDR1 is SGDLS and CDR2 is YYNGEE.

This clone was detected a few times. The genes are TRBV2 and TRBJ2-7; D unresolved. Germline CDR1 SNHLY, CDR2 FYNNEI. Deletions cut 5 bases from V and 2 bases from J, with 10 bases between. The CDR3 runs 13 residues. Here the CDR3 reads CASSSRAPYEQYF. For the CDR3, the DNA is TGTGCCAGCAGTAGCCGGGCCCCCTACGAGCAGTACTTC. The complete variable domain, with remaining parts taken from reference TRBV2 and TRBJ2-7, reads EPEVTQTPSHQVTQMGQEVILRCVPISNHLYFYWYRQILGQKVEFLVSFYNNEISEKSEIFDDQFSVERPDGSNFTLKIRSTKLEDSAMYFCASSSRAPYEQYFGPGTRLTVT.